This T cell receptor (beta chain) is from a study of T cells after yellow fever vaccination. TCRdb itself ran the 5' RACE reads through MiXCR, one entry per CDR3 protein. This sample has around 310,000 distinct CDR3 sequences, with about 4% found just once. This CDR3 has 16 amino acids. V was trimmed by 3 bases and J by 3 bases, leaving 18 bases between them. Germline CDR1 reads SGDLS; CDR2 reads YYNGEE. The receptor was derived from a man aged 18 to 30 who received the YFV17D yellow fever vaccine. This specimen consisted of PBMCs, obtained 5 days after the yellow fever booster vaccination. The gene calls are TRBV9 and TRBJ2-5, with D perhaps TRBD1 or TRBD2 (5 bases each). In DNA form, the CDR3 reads TGTGCCAGCAGCGGACCCCGGGGCGTAGGAAAAGAGACCCAGTACTTC. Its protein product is CASSGPRGVGKETQYF.